This is a list of T cell receptor beta chains from one sample in a study of blood T cell repertoires in COVID-19. Sequencing was performed with immunoSEQ multiplex PCR; in TCRdb, only in-frame clones are kept and a portion is missing. Of about 360,000 clones in the sample, around 87% were seen once. Input material: peripheral blood. Every receptor here comes from a human donor in a cohort sampled during active COVID-19. The CDR3 runs from the conserved cysteine through the conserved F or W. A D gene is named only where the DNA matches it firmly.

d_call | v_call | cdr3_aa
. | TRBV7-3 | CASSLSQDNEQFF
TRBD1 | TRBV28 | CASSLQGQGPYEQYF
. | TRBV7-3 | CASSPGSSYNSPLHF
TRBD2 | TRBV19 | CASSGGAADTQYF
. | TRBV29-1 | CSVGAGQANEQFF
. | TRBV6-1 | CASSEVRGGQPQHF
. | TRBV5-1 | CASSLALTGTGELFF
TRBD1 | TRBV11-2 | CASRPTGDPTNYGYTF
. | TRBV5-1 | CASSLALGGTEAFF
. | TRBV30 | CAWSVLEETQYF
TRBD2 | TRBV7-3 | CASSPNPAAGDFPLDTQYF
TRBD2 | TRBV7-3 | CASSLTSGGTGELFF
TRBD1 | TRBV6-2/TRBV6-3 | CASSPQQGASNQPQHF
TRBD2 | TRBV11-2 | CASSLILAGFAYEQYF
TRBD1 | TRBV7-9 | CASSTGGLSRDEQFF
. | TRBV14 | CASSLMGPTEAFF
. | TRBV24-1 | CATSDRVGGTYEQYF
TRBD1 | TRBV19 | CASASIQGARTDTQYF
. | TRBV5-1 | CASSFEGAGELFF
. | TRBV6-5 | CASSREAKNIQYF
. | TRBV27 | CASSPRMGAGDTQYF
. | TRBV29-1 | CSVGQVEQFF
. | TRBV2 | CASSGTGQVQPQHF
. | TRBV7-2 | CASSLARGSYEQYF
TRBD1 | TRBV19 | CASSMSTGGLYGYTF
. | TRBV7-6 | CASSQQGASLSGNTIYF
TRBD1 | TRBV6-5 | CASSYLAGGTEAFF
TRBD1 | TRBV3-1/TRBV3-2 | CASSQGTGGRSNYGYTF
TRBD1 | TRBV11-2 | CASSFGTGSSGYGYTF
. | TRBV7-6 | CASSPYRVTNEKLFF
. | TRBV7-9 | CASSPHSGTANTEAFF
TRBD1 | TRBV5-4 | CASSLGTGRDTEAFF
. | TRBV6-1 | CASSEQGRARSYNSPLHF
. | TRBV7-2 | CASSWGDLTDTQYF
. | TRBV19 | CASSIQGLNTEAFF
TRBD1 | TRBV27 | CASSRAWTGPLEQYF
. | TRBV2 | CASSELGANYGYTF
. | TRBV5-8 | CASSLDRGVNTEAFF
TRBD1 | TRBV5-4 | CASSSTGIRSQLLEAFF
. | TRBV5-6 | CASSLLDSNYGYTF
. | TRBV20-1 | CSARDFATQYF
TRBD1 | TRBV27 | CASSVTGIQTDTQYF
TRBD2 | TRBV28 | CASSPPWREGSYNEQFF
TRBD2 | TRBV28 | CASLAGDGSSGYEQYF
. | TRBV20-1 | CSASPSDSNNSPLHF
. | TRBV20-1 | CSARLAETQYF
. | TRBV6-5 | CASSSELMGAEQFF
TRBD2 | TRBV18 | CASSPSGGMNEQFF
TRBD2 | TRBV29-1 | CSVEGGQTSAQETQYF
. | TRBV10-3 | CAISVDTRGETQYF
TRBD1 | TRBV18 | CASSPKAGTGGYEQYF
. | TRBV30 | CARDSEASSEQYF